The T cell receptor (delta chain) under discussion was sequenced for a study of gamma-delta chains in newborns, infants, children. The wider study: Polyclonal expansion of innate γδ T cells after birth follows microbial exposure.

This clone turned up a few times. TCRdb re-called the reads through CATT. The repertoire holds about 11,000 delta-chain clones, with around 9% as singletons. Sequences were obtained from blood. This receptor was taken from a child who was a newborn, infant or young child, either healthy, febrile or measles-vaccinated (not recorded which).

CDR3 in DNA: TGTGCCTGTGACACCGTTGGGGGAGGCTCCTGGGACACCCGACAGATGTTTTTC. It encodes CACDTVGGGSWDTRQMFF. This sequence joins TRDV2 and TRDJ3, with 7 bases matching TRDD3. The CDR3 spans 18 residues. V was pared by 0 bases and J by 0 bases, with 4 bases of the junction left unmatched. Germline assignment: CDR1 GEAIGNYY and CDR2 EKD.